The 26 T cell receptor beta chains given below trace back to one sample, sequenced in a study of blood T cell repertoires in COVID-19. The protocol was immunoSEQ multiplex PCR, while the TCRdb copy is restricted to in-frame clones and leaves out a portion. The table records under 300,000 clones, about 89% of them present only once. Sample: PBMCs or T cells enriched from blood (not recorded which). Source of these receptors: a middle-aged man who had recovered from COVID-19.

V gene TRBV29-1 combines with J gene TRBJ1-4; the match to TRBD1 covers 10 bases. V shed 1 base, J shed 8 bases, and the junction held 7 bases outside the gene matches. The CDR3 totals 15 residues. Germline V lookup: CDR1 SQVTM, CDR2 ANQGSEA. The CDR3 sequence: CSVEVTGTGVEKLFF. Here the CDR3 DNA reads TGCAGCGTTGAAGTTACCGGGACAGGGGTCGAAAAACTGTTTTTT.

This chain joins TRBV7-2 and TRBJ2-5; 7 bases align to TRBD2. The germline CDR1 and CDR2 sequences are SGHTA and FQGNSA. There are 14 residues in the CDR3. J was trimmed by 5 bases and V by 1 base; bases with no gene match: 4. The CDR3 nucleotides read TGTGCCAGCAGCTTAGAGGCGGGAGAGGAGACCCAGTACTTC. Amino acid sequence: CASSLEAGEETQYF.

In its sample, this clone was seen once. The V gene is TRBV6-2 or TRBV6-3, the J gene TRBJ1-2; D may be TRBD1 (5 bases). Germline V gene data show CDR1 as MNHEY and CDR2 as SVGEGT. Trimming left V 0 bases short and J 8 bases short, with 13 bases between. The CDR3 extends over 14 amino acids. The CDR3 reads CASSYSFGGWGYTF. Here the CDR3 DNA reads TGTGCCAGCAGTTACTCCTTCGGGGGATGGGGCTACACCTTC.

This clone occurred a few times. This chain connects TRBV7-9 to TRBJ2-2; 10 positions agree with TRBD2. This CDR3 has 15 amino acids. CDR1 is SEHNR, CDR2 FQNEAQ, per germline (reference sequence). The J segment lost 9 bases and the V segment lost 6 bases, leaving 10 bases of the junction unmatched. The CDR3 nucleotides are TGTGCCAGCAGTGACCCGGGACTAGCGTCGAGGGAGCTGTTTTTT. It encodes CASSDPGLASRELFF.

As to this clone: Other DNA sequences in this specimen translate into the identical CDR3. The chain carries TRBV7-9 and TRBJ2-7, with 9 bases that match TRBD1. In germline, CDR1 is SEHNR, CDR2 FQNEAQ (reference sequence). V lost 5 bases, J lost 5 bases, and 7 bases stayed unmatched. The CDR3 contains 14 residues. The CDR3 is CASSPRDRVHEQYF. In DNA, the CDR3 is TGTGCCAGCAGCCCACGGGACAGGGTACACGAGCAGTACTTC.

The chain couples TRBV9 to TRBJ1-1; 10 bases align to TRBD1. The trim removed 0 bases at V and 5 bases at J, leaving 4 bases unmatched. Per the germline V gene, CDR1 is SGDLS and CDR2 is YYNGEE. There are 15 residues in the CDR3. CDR3 residues: CASSVGQGAHTEAFF. CDR3 DNA: TGTGCCAGCAGCGTAGGACAGGGGGCGCATACTGAAGCTTTCTTT.

The rearrangement links TRBV18 to TRBJ1-1; no clear D gene. CDR3 size: 14 residues. The germline gives CDR1 KGHSH, CDR2 LQKENI. V was shortened by 2 bases and J by 5 bases, with 12 bases between the two germline ends. The CDR3 sequence is CASSPAGKWTEAFF. The CDR3 region has the DNA TGTGCCAGCTCACCAGCGGGGAAGTGGACTGAAGCTTTCTTT.

V usage is TRBV7-2 and J usage is TRBJ1-5; TRBD1 agrees at 7 bases. CDR3 length: 13 residues. V gave up 3 bases and J gave up 4 bases; unmatched junction bases: 0. CDR1 is SGHTA, CDR2 FQGNSA, per germline. CDR3 DNA: TGTGCCAGCAGCTTGGACAGGAATCAGCCCCAGCATTTT. The encoded protein is CASSLDRNQPQHF.

The CDR3 DNA reads as TGCGCCAGCAGCCAAGATAGCAGCTACGAGCAGTACTTC. Translation gives CASSQDSSYEQYF. J is TRBJ2-7 and V is TRBV4-3; D uncertain. With 0 bases removed from V and 3 bases from J, the gap between germline ends came to 6 bases. The CDR3 contains 13 residues. Germline CDR1 is LGHNA and CDR2 is YSLEER.

The J gene is TRBJ2-2, the V gene TRBV12-3 or TRBV12-4, with a weak D call TRBD1 (5 bases). The CDR3 covers 13 residues. Between the trimmed V and J ends, which lost 6 bases and 1 base, there was a span of 6 bases. The CDR3 protein is CASSDRNTGELFF. The DNA for the CDR3 is TGTGCCAGCAGCGACAGGAACACCGGGGAGCTGTTTTTT.

The chain employs TRBV7-2 and TRBJ2-7, with D possibly matching TRBD1 (5 bases). From germline, CDR1 is SGHTA and CDR2 FQGNSA. Trimming took 5 bases from V and 2 from J, leaving 10 bases between them. CDR3 length: 13 amino acids. CDR3 nucleotide sequence: TGTGCCAGCAGCAGGGGCCCCACCTACGAGCAGTACTTC. Translated, it gives CASSRGPTYEQYF. Filled out from reference TRBV7-2 and TRBJ2-7, the complete variable domain reads GAGVSQSPSNKVTEKGKDVELRCDPISGHTALYWYRQSLGQGLEFLIYFQGNSAPDKSGLPSDRFSAERTGGSVSTLTIQRTQQEDSAVYLCASSRGPTYEQYFGPGTRLTVT.

The chain recombines TRBV7-2 with TRBJ2-1; 8 bases are shared with TRBD2. V shed 7 bases and J 2 bases; nucleotides not matched to a gene: 4. The CDR3 is 14 amino acids. CDR1 is SGHTA, CDR2 FQGNSA, per germline. The CDR3 nucleotides are TGTGCCAGCAATAGCGGGATCGCCTACAATGAGCAGTTCTTC. This sequence encodes CASNSGIAYNEQFF. Variable domain in full (rest from reference TRBV7-2 and TRBJ2-1): GAGVSQSPSNKVTEKGKDVELRCDPISGHTALYWYRQSLGQGLEFLIYFQGNSAPDKSGLPSDRFSAERTGGSVSTLTIQRTQQEDSAVYLCASNSGIAYNEQFFGPGTRLTVL.

This clone has only one observation. The chain employs TRBV5-6 and TRBJ1-2; TRBD1 matches 8 bases. Germline V gene sequence: CDR1 SGHDT, CDR2 YYEEEE. The J segment lost 9 bases and the V segment lost 4 bases, leaving 5 bases of the junction unmatched. The CDR3 spans 12 residues. This chain's CDR3 is CASSRTGLSYTF. The CDR3, as DNA: TGTGCCAGCAGCCGGACAGGGTTAAGCTACACCTTC.

This clone came up a few times. V gene TRBV6-2 or TRBV6-3 combines with J gene TRBJ2-7, with D tentatively TRBD1 (6 bases). The V gene's germline CDR1 is MNHEY and CDR2 SVGEGT. The ends were cut back, 1 base at V and 3 bases at J, with 22 bases in the middle. The CDR3 loop spans 18 amino acids. CDR3 residues: CASSYFSTAGTGSYEQYF. Here the CDR3 DNA reads TGTGCCAGCAGTTACTTTTCAACGGCAGGTACAGGGAGCTACGAGCAGTACTTC.

The CDR3 bases are TGTGCCAGCAGCCTCAAGGACAGGGTCCTTTTCCTATCTAATGAAAAACTGTTTTTT. Translating it yields CASSLKDRVLFLSNEKLFF. V gene TRBV21-1 combines with J gene TRBJ1-4; the table calls TRBD1, which could not be checked here. TRBV21-1 is a pseudogene segment. This CDR3 is 19 amino acids long.

The J gene is TRBJ1-2, the V gene TRBV28; D remains unclear. V was clipped by 4 bases and J by 9 bases, with 18 bases between them. The CDR3 has 14 residues. The germline V gene has CDR1 MDHEN and CDR2 SYDVKM. CDR3 sequence reads: CASSSPTIRESYTF. CDR3 sequence (DNA): TGTGCCAGCAGTTCCCCGACCATCCGGGAAAGCTACACCTTC.

The genes are TRBV7-9 and TRBJ2-1; TRBD2 matches at 12 bases. The CDR3 covers 17 residues. The V and J ends lost 5 bases and 3 bases, in that order; junction bases with no gene match: 8. Looked up from germline, CDR1 is SEHNR and CDR2 is FQNEAQ (reference sequence). The CDR3 protein is CASSPGLAGPDYNEQFF. The CDR3 DNA reads as TGTGCCAGCAGCCCCGGACTAGCGGGGCCGGACTACAATGAGCAGTTCTTC.

This sequence joins TRBV30 and TRBJ1-1; the D is unclear. The CDR3 runs to 14 residues. The germline gives CDR1 GTSNPN, CDR2 SVGIG (reference sequence). Deletions cut 4 bases from V and 0 bases from J, with 12 bases between. The CDR3: CAWNGAAMNTEAFF. CDR3 nucleotides: TGTGCCTGGAACGGAGCCGCTATGAACACTGAAGCTTTCTTT.

This chain uses TRBV19 with TRBJ2-1; TRBD2 matches at 9 bases. From germline, CDR1 is LNHDA and CDR2 SQIVND (reference sequence). Trimming at V came to 5 bases and at J to 2 bases, leaving 4 bases not matched to a gene. This CDR3 contains 15 residues. CDR3 in DNA: TGTGCCAGTAGTGAGCGGGAGGTAGCCTACAATGAGCAGTTCTTC. Translated, it gives CASSEREVAYNEQFF.

This clone was recorded a few times. The chain has TRBV19 and TRBJ1-5; D is possibly TRBD1 (5 bases). V shed 9 bases and J shed 0 bases, with 15 bases lying between them. Germline V gene sequence: CDR1 LNHDA, CDR2 SQIVND (reference sequence). This CDR3 is 15 amino acids long. The CDR3 spells CASRDYTYSNQPQHF. CDR3 bases: TGTGCCAGCAGGGACTACACCTATAGCAATCAGCCCCAGCATTTT.

The rearrangement joins TRBV6-6 to TRBJ1-1; TRBD1 matches at 12 bases. Trimming removed 2 bases from V and 10 bases from J; junction bases left unmatched: 5. Germline CDR1 MNHNY, CDR2 SVGAGI (reference sequence). The CDR3 loop spans 14 amino acids. In DNA, the CDR3 is TGTGCCAGCAGTTACGGGACAGGGGGCGCGGGAGCTTTCTTT. This encodes CASSYGTGGAGAFF.

Concerning this clone itself: Other nucleotide sequences in the sample specify the same CDR3. This rearrangement joins TRBV7-8 to TRBJ2-2; 10 nucleotides line up with TRBD2. V dropped 6 bases and J dropped 0; count of bases not matched to a gene: 4. The CDR3 runs to 16 residues. CDR1 is SGHVS and CDR2 is FQNEAQ in the germline V gene. The CDR3 loop is CASSRLAGPNTGELFF. The CDR3 nucleotides are TGTGCCAGCAGTCGACTAGCGGGTCCGAACACCGGGGAGCTGTTTTTT.

Comments on this clone: One end of the junction is discordant with germline, which a read error may explain. This chain connects TRBV27 to TRBJ1-6; D call uncertain. The CDR3 sequence is 16 residues long. The V gene's germline CDR1 is MNHEY and CDR2 SMNVEV (reference sequence). The CDR3 protein is CAGSLALSSYNSPLHF. CDR3 nucleotide sequence: TGTGCCGGCAGTTTGGCCCTCAGCTCCTATAATTCACCCCTCCACTTT.

This clone appeared once. The chain recombines TRBV12-3 or TRBV12-4 with TRBJ1-1; maybe TRBD1 (6 bases). V gave up 7 bases and J gave up 3 bases, with 12 bases separating them. The CDR3 has 13 amino acids. The CDR3 sequence: CASTDNRDTEAFF. The CDR3, as DNA: TGTGCCAGCACTGACAACAGGGACACTGAAGCTTTCTTT.

V is TRBV7-9 and J is TRBJ2-3; maybe TRBD1 (5 bases). V gave up 10 bases and J gave up 5 bases, with 22 bases separating them. There are 15 residues in the CDR3. Germline lookup yields CDR1 SEHNR and CDR2 FQNEAQ (reference sequence). CDR3 nucleotides: TGTGCCACCCGAAACAGGATAGGCCTCGGAGATACGCAGTATTTT. It is translated as CATRNRIGLGDTQYF.

The V gene is TRBV11-3, the J gene TRBJ2-7, with 9 positions matching TRBD1. The CDR3 has 15 amino acids. Germline V CDR1 and CDR2: SGHNT, YENEEA. The V segment lost 5 bases and the J segment 5 bases; nucleotides outside the gene matches: 10. The CDR3 loop is CASSKRQGGDDEQYF. CDR3 in DNA: TGTGCCAGCAGCAAACGACAGGGGGGCGACGACGAGCAGTACTTC. Drawing the rest from reference TRBV11-3 and TRBJ2-7, the complete variable domain is EAGVVQSPRYKIIEKKQPVAFWCNPISGHNTLYWYLQNLGQGPELLIRYENEEAVDDSQLPKDRFSAERLKGVDSTLKIQPAELGDSAVYLCASSKRQGGDDEQYFGPGTRLTVT.